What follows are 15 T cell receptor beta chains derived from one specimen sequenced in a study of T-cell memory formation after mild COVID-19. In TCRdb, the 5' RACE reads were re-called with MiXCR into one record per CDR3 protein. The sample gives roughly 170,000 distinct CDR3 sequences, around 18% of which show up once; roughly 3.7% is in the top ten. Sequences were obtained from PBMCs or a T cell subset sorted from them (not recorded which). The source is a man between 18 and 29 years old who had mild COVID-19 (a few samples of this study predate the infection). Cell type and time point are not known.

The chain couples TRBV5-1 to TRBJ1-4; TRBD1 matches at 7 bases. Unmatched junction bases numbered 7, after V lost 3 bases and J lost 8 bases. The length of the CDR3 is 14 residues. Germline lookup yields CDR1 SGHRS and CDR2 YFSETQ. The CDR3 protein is CASSSQGVGEKLFF. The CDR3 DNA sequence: TGCGCCAGCAGCTCCCAGGGGGTAGGGGAAAAACTGTTTTTT.

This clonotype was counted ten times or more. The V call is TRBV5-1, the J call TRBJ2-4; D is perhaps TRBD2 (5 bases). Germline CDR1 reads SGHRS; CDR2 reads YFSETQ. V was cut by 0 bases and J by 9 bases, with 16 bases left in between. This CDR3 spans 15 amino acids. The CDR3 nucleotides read TGCGCCAGCAGCTTGGCCGGGGTAGGATCGGGCATTCAGTACTTC. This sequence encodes CASSLAGVGSGIQYF. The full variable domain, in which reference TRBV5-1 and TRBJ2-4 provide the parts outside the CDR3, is KAGVTQTPRYLIKTRGQQVTLSCSPISGHRSVSWYQQTPGQGLQFLFEYFSETQRNKGNFPGRFSGRQFSNSRSEMNVSTLELGDSALYLCASSLAGVGSGIQYFGAGTRLSVL.

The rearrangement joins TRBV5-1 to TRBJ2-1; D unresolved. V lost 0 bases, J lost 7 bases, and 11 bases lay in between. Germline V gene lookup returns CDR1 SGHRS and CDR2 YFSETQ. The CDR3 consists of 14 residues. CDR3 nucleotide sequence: TGCGCCAGCAGCTTGGAGTCGTTTACGAATGAGCAGTTCTTC. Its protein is CASSLESFTNEQFF.

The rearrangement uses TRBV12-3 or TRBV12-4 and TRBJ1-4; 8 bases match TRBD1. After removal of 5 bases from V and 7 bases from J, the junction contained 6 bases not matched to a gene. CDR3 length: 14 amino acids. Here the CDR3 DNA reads TGTGCCAGCAGTGCCAGGGGGCCCGTTGAAAAACTGTTTTTT. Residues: CASSARGPVEKLFF.

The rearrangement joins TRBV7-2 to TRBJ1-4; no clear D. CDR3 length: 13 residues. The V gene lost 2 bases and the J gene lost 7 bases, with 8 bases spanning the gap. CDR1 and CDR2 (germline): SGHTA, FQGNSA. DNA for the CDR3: TGTGCCAGCAGCTTATGGGCATCTGAAAAACTGTTTTTT. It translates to CASSLWASEKLFF.

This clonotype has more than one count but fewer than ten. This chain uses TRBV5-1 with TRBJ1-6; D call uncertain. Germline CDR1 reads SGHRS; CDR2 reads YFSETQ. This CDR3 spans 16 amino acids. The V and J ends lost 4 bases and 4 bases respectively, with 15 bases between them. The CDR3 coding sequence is TGCGCCAGCAGCCCGTCCAGGCAGAGTTATAATTCACCCCTCCACTTT. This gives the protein CASSPSRQSYNSPLHF.

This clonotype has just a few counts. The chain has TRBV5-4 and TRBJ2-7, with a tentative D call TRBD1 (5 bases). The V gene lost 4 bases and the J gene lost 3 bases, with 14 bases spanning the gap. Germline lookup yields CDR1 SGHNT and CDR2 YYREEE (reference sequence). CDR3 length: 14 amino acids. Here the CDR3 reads CASSPRGGYYEQYF. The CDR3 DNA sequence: TGTGCCAGCAGCCCTAGGGGCGGATACTACGAGCAGTACTTC.

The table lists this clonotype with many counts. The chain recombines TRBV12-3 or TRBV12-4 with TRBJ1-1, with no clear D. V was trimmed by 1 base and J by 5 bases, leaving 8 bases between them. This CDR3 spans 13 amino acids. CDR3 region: CASSLGRSTEAFF. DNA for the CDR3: TGTGCCAGCAGTTTAGGCAGGAGTACTGAAGCTTTCTTT.

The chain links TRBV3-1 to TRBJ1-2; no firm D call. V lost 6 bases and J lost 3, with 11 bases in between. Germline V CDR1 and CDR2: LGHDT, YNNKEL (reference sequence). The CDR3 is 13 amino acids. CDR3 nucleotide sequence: TGTGCCAGCAGAGCGACCGGCCACTATGGCTACACCTTC. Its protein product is CASRATGHYGYTF.

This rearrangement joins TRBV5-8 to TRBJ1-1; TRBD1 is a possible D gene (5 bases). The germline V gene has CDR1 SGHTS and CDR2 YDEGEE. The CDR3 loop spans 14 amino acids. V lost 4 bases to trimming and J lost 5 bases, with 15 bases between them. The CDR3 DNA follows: TGTGCCAGCAGCCTGCTGGGGGTGGGGACTGAAGCTTTCTTT. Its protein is CASSLLGVGTEAFF.

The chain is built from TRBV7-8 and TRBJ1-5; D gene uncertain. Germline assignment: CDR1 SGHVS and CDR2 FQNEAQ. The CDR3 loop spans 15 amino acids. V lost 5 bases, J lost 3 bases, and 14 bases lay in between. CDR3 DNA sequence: TGTGCCAGCAGCGCCATAGACCGAGACAATCAGCCCCAGCATTTT. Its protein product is CASSAIDRDNQPQHF.

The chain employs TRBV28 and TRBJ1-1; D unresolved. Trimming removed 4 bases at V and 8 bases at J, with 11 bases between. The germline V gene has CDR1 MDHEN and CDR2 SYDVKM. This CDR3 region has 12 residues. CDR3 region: CASSSRRPEAFF. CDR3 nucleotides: TGTGCCAGCAGTTCCAGGCGCCCCGAAGCTTTCTTT.

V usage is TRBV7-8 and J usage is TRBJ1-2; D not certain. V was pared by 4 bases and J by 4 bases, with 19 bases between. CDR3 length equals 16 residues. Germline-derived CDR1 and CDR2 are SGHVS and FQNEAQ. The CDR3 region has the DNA TGTGCCAGCAGCTCCCCCCTGGCAAGATGGGGCTATGGCTACACCTTC. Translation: CASSSPLARWGYGYTF.

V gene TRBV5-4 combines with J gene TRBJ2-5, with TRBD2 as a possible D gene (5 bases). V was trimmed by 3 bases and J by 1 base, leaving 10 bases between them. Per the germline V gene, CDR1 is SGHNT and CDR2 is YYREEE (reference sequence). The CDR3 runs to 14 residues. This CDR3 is CASSSPGTQETQYF. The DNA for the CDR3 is TGTGCCAGCAGCTCACCGGGAACCCAAGAGACCCAGTACTTC.

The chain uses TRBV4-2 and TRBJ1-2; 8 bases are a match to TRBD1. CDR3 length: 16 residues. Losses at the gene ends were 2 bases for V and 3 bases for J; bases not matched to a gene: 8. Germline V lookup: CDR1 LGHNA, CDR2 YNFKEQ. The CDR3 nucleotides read TGTGCCAGCAGCCAATCCGTGACAGGGGAGGACTATGGCTACACCTTC. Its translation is CASSQSVTGEDYGYTF.